This T cell receptor beta chain emerged from a study of Graves' ophthalmopathy and Graves' hyperthyroidism. Study outcomes and limitations: Discrimination between ophthalmopathy and stable hyperthyroidism by a 13-signature model showed nearly 90% sensitivity and about 84% specificity.

Diagnosis used clinical symptoms, serum thyroxine, TRAb, thyroid ultrasound and orbital computed tomography. From fresh peripheral blood, about 10 ml in volume, the PBMCs were obtained. About this clonotype: What it recognizes is unknown.

Beta-chain TCR CDR3 regions were amplified from RNA transcripts. HTBI primers were used in a first-round RT-PCR, which preceded a second-round multiplex PCR. TCRdb redid the calling of the multiplex PCR reads with MiXCR, one entry per CDR3 protein. Of about 620,000 distinct CDR3 sequences listed, 22% are singletons. The trim removed 1 base at V and 5 bases at J, leaving 13 bases unmatched. CDR3 size: 17 residues. Germline CDR1 reads SGHRS; CDR2 reads YFSETQ. This receptor was taken from a woman under 30 with stable Graves' hyperthyroidism. Some clones in this sample may be carry-over from other donors' samples. The chain links TRBV5-1 to TRBJ2-7; 9 bases fit TRBD1. Sequenced input: peripheral blood. Here the CDR3 reads CASSLPKQGAYRDEQYF. CDR3 bases: TGCGCCAGCAGCTTGCCCAAACAGGGGGCTTACCGAGACGAGCAGTACTTC.